This TCR beta chain was obtained from a study of shared clonotypes between healthy human individuals. Findings and caveats of the study: Read depth was anticipated to influence clonotype sharing among donors.

Here immunoSEQ multiplex PCR was the method, and the copy in TCRdb shows in-frame clones only, minus some. There are about 2.5 million clones in the sample; around 93% occur only once, and about 0.36% lies in the top ten. Germline lookup yields CDR1 MNHNS and CDR2 SASEGT. The V gene lost 6 bases and the J gene lost 0 bases, with 15 bases spanning the gap. The CDR3 is 15 residues long. Regarding this clone: Its antigen is still unknown.

Sequences were obtained from naive CD4+ T cells from PBMCs. Subset in this sample: CD45RA+ positively selected. This chain connects TRBV6-1 to TRBJ2-7, with D uncertain. The receptor's source is a man aged 18 to 30 in good health. Some clones in this sample may be carry-over from other donors' samples. In DNA form, the CDR3 reads TGTGCCAGCAGCCCGATTGGGGTCCCCTCCTACGAGCAGTACTTC. This encodes CASSPIGVPSYEQYF.